The rows below give T cell receptor beta chains drawn from one sample of a study of cytomegalovirus exposure and HLA in healthy donors. Assay: immunoSEQ multiplex PCR; the TCRdb copy retains only in-frame clones and omits some. The data hold around 160,000 clones, with 60% to 80% observed a single time. The sequenced sample was PBMCs. Every receptor here comes from a man aged 50-59 years in good health and CMV-seropositive. CDR3s include the opening cysteine and the closing phenylalanine or tryptophan. D genes are given only for firm matches. The size entry is marked missing in some rows and otherwise reads once, few, many or a size class.

J | D | size | V | CDR3 | DNA
TRBJ1-2 | NA | NA | TRBV7-9 | CASSFMKQGPSNYGYTF | TGTGCCAGCAGCTTCATGAAACAGGGACCATCTAACTATGGCTACACCTTC
TRBJ1-5 | NA | NA | TRBV18 | CASSPGEAQPQHF | TGTGCCAGCTCACCGGGGGAGGCTCAGCCCCAGCATTTT
TRBJ2-5 | TRBD1 | few | TRBV7-8 | CASSLAPTGIRETQYF | TGTGCCAGCAGCTTAGCTCCGACAGGGATCAGGGAGACCCAGTACTTC
TRBJ2-7 | NA | few | TRBV5-5 | CASSRSSRSSYEQYF | TGTGCCAGCAGCCGGTCTTCCCGGAGCTCCTACGAGCAGTACTTC
TRBJ2-7 | TRBD1 | NA | TRBV5-6 | CASSAGTGVEQYF | TGTGCCAGCAGCGCCGGGACAGGGGTCGAGCAGTACTTC
TRBJ1-6 | TRBD1 | NA | TRBV19 | CASSATGEASPLHF | TGTGCCAGTAGTGCCACAGGGGAGGCATCACCCCTCCACTTT
TRBJ1-5 | NA | NA | TRBV27 | CDRAQQPQHF | TGTGACAGGGCTCAACAGCCCCAGCATTTT
TRBJ1-5 | TRBD1 | few | TRBV5-6 | CASRPTGAQPQHF | TGTGCCAGCAGACCTACAGGGGCCCAGCCCCAGCATTTT
TRBJ1-6 | NA | NA | TRBV6-1 | CAITDREASPLHF | TGTGCCATCACGGACCGGGAGGCCTCACCCCTCCACTTT
TRBJ1-4 | NA | once | TRBV11-2 | CASSLGQVINEKLFF | TGTGCCAGCAGCTTAGGCCAGGTCATTAATGAAAAACTGTTTTTT
TRBJ1-4 | NA | NA | TRBV5-1 | CVSSLVAANEKLFF | TGCGTCAGCAGCTTGGTCGCGGCCAACGAAAAACTGTTTTTT
TRBJ2-1 | NA | NA | TRBV4-3 | CASSQVAQGALSEQFF | TGCGCCAGCAGCCAAGTTGCCCAGGGTGCATTAAGTGAGCAGTTCTTC
TRBJ2-5 | NA | NA | TRBV18 | CASSKGLGQETQYF | TGTGCCAGCTCAAAGGGGCTCGGTCAAGAGACCCAGTACTTC
TRBJ1-6 | NA | NA | TRBV5-4 | CASSVRTAISSPLHF | TGTGCCAGCAGCGTGCGGACAGCCATTAGTTCACCCCTCCACTTT
TRBJ1-5 | NA | NA | TRBV18 | CASSPLPGSNQPQHF | TGTGCCAGCTCCCCACTCCCAGGGAGCAATCAGCCCCAGCATTTT
TRBJ2-5 | NA | NA | TRBV5-8 | CASSLETGRETQYF | TGTGCCAGCAGCTTGGAGACAGGGAGGGAGACCCAGTACTTC
TRBJ2-1 | TRBD2 | NA | TRBV5-1 | CASSLTSGARNEQFF | TGCGCCAGCAGCTTGACTAGCGGGGCGAGGAATGAGCAGTTCTTC
TRBJ2-1 | NA | NA | TRBV6-1 | CASSEPGGFRPEQFF | TGTGCCAGCAGTGAACCCGGGGGATTTCGGCCTGAGCAGTTCTTC
TRBJ2-6 | NA | NA | TRBV5-4 | CASSLVQTNGANVLTF | TGTGCCAGCAGCTTGGTACAGACAAATGGGGCCAACGTCCTGACTTTC
TRBJ1-1 | NA | NA | TRBV7-2 | CASRRDTEAFF | TGTGCCAGCAGGAGGGACACTGAAGCTTTCTTT
TRBJ1-6 | NA | NA | TRBV28 | CASSSQGRGDF | TGTGCCAGCAGTTCCCAAGGACGGGGGGACTTT
TRBJ1-6 | NA | NA | TRBV14 | CASSQTGRNYNSPLHF | TGTGCCAGCAGCCAAACAGGACGGAATTATAATTCACCCCTCCACTTT
TRBJ1-1 | NA | NA | TRBV2 | CASKPGEIPEAFF | TGTGCCAGCAAGCCAGGGGAGATCCCTGAAGCTTTCTTT
TRBJ1-5 | NA | NA | TRBV19 | CASSMGTQGVQPQHF | TGTGCCAGTAGTATGGGGACTCAGGGAGTTCAGCCCCAGCATTTT
TRBJ2-5 | NA | NA | TRBV27 | CASSLAGVVQETQYF | TGCGCCAGCAGTTTAGCAGGGGTAGTCCAAGAGACCCAGTACTTC
TRBJ1-4 | TRBD1 | NA | TRBV9 | CASSGGTGVANEKLFF | TGTGCCAGCAGCGGGGGAACAGGGGTCGCTAATGAAAAACTGTTTTTT
TRBJ2-3 | TRBD2 | NA | TRBV9 | CASSVSSGGTDTQYF | TGTGCCAGCAGCGTCTCCAGCGGGGGGACAGATACGCAGTATTTT
TRBJ1-6 | NA | NA | TRBV19 | CASSSLGGGSSPLHF | TGTGCCAGTAGTTCCCTCGGTGGGGGCAGTTCACCCCTCCACTTT
TRBJ1-5 | NA | NA | TRBV27 | CASSFSRRDQPQHF | TGTGCCAGCAGTTTCAGCAGGCGGGATCAGCCCCAGCATTTT
TRBJ1-6 | TRBD1 | NA | TRBV7-8 | CASSRQGSSPLHF | TGTGCCAGCAGCCGACAGGGGTCTTCACCCCTCCACTTT
TRBJ2-2 | TRBD1 | NA | TRBV2 | CASLGTGVYGELFF | TGTGCCAGCCTCGGGACAGGGGTGTACGGGGAGCTGTTTTTT
TRBJ2-1 | NA | NA | TRBV7-6 | CAEADAYNEQFF | TGTGCCGAAGCGGATGCATACAATGAGCAGTTCTTC
TRBJ2-1 | NA | NA | TRBV7-9 | CASSLRSLSYNEQFF | TGTGCCAGCAGCTTACGGTCGCTTTCCTACAATGAGCAGTTCTTC
TRBJ1-5 | TRBD1 | NA | TRBV4-1 | CASSQDRDRRSAQHF | TGCGCCAGCAGCCAAGATAGGGACAGACGGTCAGCCCAGCATTTT
TRBJ2-3 | NA | NA | TRBV9 | CASSGGQYTDTQYF | TGTGCCAGCAGCGGAGGACAGTACACAGATACGCAGTATTTT
TRBJ1-5 | NA | NA | TRBV15 | CATSRAPGGARGNQPQHF | TGTGCCACCAGCAGAGCACCCGGCGGGGCCCGGGGCAATCAGCCCCAGCATTTT
TRBJ1-5 | NA | NA | TRBV6-5 | CASSPGSNQPQHF | TGTGCCAGCAGCCCAGGGAGCAATCAGCCCCAGCATTTT
TRBJ1-4 | TRBD1 | NA | TRBV7-6 | CASSLRTGTGGSYNEKLFF | TGTGCCAGCAGCTTACGCACCGGGACAGGGGGCTCCTATAATGAAAAACTGTTTTTT
TRBJ2-7 | TRBD1 | few | TRBV5-6 | CASSLGTGGPGQYF | TGTGCCAGCAGCTTGGGGACAGGGGGTCCCGGGCAGTACTTC
TRBJ1-1 | TRBD1 | NA | TRBV27 | CASNRQGENTEAFF | TGTGCCAGCAACCGACAGGGGGAGAACACTGAAGCTTTCTTT
TRBJ1-3 | TRBD1 | NA | TRBV29-1 | CSDSETGSSGNTIYF | TGCAGCGACTCTGAGACAGGGAGCTCTGGAAACACCATATATTTT
TRBJ1-6 | TRBD1 | NA | TRBV5-6 | CASSLRGPIYNSPLHF | TGTGCCAGCAGCTTGAGGGGGCCCATTTATAATTCACCCCTCCACTTT
TRBJ2-3 | TRBD1 | NA | TRBV29-1 | CSARTGAYTQYF | TGCAGCGCCCGGACAGGGGCATATACGCAGTATTTT
TRBJ2-3 | TRBD2 | many | TRBV28 | CASSLEGLAGDGPDTQYF | TGTGCCAGCAGTTTAGAGGGACTAGCGGGGGACGGACCAGATACGCAGTATTTT
TRBJ1-6 | NA | NA | TRBV19 | CASRRDTGSYNSPLHF | TGTGCCAGTAGAAGGGACACCGGCTCCTATAATTCACCCCTCCACTTT
TRBJ2-7 | NA | NA | TRBV7-8 | CASSLAQTGTYEQYF | TGTGCCAGCAGCTTAGCACAGACAGGCACCTACGAGCAGTACTTC
TRBJ1-3 | NA | NA | TRBV5-5 | CASSLRTDPGNTIYF | TGTGCCAGCAGCTTAAGGACAGACCCTGGAAACACCATATATTTT
TRBJ2-1 | TRBD2 | NA | TRBV28 | CASSFLLAGGNEQFF | TGTGCCAGCAGTTTTCTCCTAGCGGGGGGTAATGAGCAGTTCTTC
TRBJ1-3 | TRBD1 | NA | TRBV7-2 | CASSSQGAAGNTIYF | TGTGCCAGCAGCTCACAGGGGGCGGCAGGAAACACCATATATTTT